Listed below are T cell receptor beta chains from one sample, sequenced in a study of blood T cell repertoires in COVID-19. Repertoires were generated with immunoSEQ multiplex PCR, while TCRdb's copy carries only in-frame clones and drops some. Among about half a million clones listed, roughly 88% were seen once. Specimen: peripheral blood. The receptor set was obtained from a human donor in a cohort sampled during active COVID-19. Both conserved end residues are part of each CDR3. The D gene is left open where the match is weak. Clone size is not always given. Where it is, it says once, few, many or a class for expanded clones.

>TRBJ1-2|TRBV28|once|.
CASSPMRGVGYTF
TGTGCCAGCAGTCCGATGAGAGGAGTTGGCTACACCTTC
>TRBJ2-7|TRBV11-1|.|.
CASSARTAPHEQYF
TGTGCCAGCAGCGCGAGGACAGCCCCCCACGAGCAGTACTTC
>TRBJ2-1|TRBV7-2|.|.
CASSTQGSSYNEQFF
TGTGCCAGCAGCACACAAGGGAGTTCCTACAATGAGCAGTTCTTC
>TRBJ2-2|TRBV12-5|.|.
CASASQGLSGELFF
TGTGCTAGTGCCTCTCAGGGTCTCTCCGGGGAGCTGTTTTTT
>TRBJ2-2|TRBV28|.|TRBD2
CASSGLAGFGELFF
TGTGCCAGCAGTGGGCTAGCGGGATTCGGGGAGCTGTTTTTT
>TRBJ2-7|TRBV15|.|TRBD2
CATSRDHEASGRVYEQYF
TGTGCCACCAGCAGAGATCATGAGGCTAGCGGGAGGGTGTACGAGCAGTACTTC
>TRBJ2-1|TRBV19|.|.
CASTREDYQFF
TGTGCCAGTACCAGGGAGGACTATCAGTTCTTC
>TRBJ2-3|TRBV24-1|.|TRBD1
CATSGTWDRGRADTQYF
TGTGCCACCAGTGGCACTTGGGACAGGGGGAGGGCAGATACGCAGTATTTT
>TRBJ2-7|TRBV27|.|.
CASRYTGTRAPSYEQYF
TGTGCCAGCAGATACACCGGGACAAGGGCCCCCTCCTACGAGCAGTACTTC
>TRBJ2-1|TRBV18|.|.
CASSLTRSNEQFF
TGTGCCAGCTCACTTACTAGAAGCAATGAGCAGTTCTTC
>TRBJ2-7|TRBV7-2|.|TRBD2
CASSLRSGRPPYEQYF
TGTGCCAGCAGCTTAAGGAGCGGGAGGCCCCCCTACGAGCAGTACTTC
>TRBJ1-4|TRBV15|.|.
CATGVGDTTNEKLFF
TGTGCCACCGGGGTCGGGGACACAACTAATGAAAAACTGTTTTTT
>TRBJ2-2|TRBV11-1|.|.
CASSPRGGYGGGELFF
TGTGCCAGCAGCCCGAGGGGGGGGTACGGAGGCGGGGAGCTGTTTTTT
>TRBJ2-1|TRBV6-5|.|TRBD1
CASSYTGGNEQFF
TGTGCCAGCAGTTACACAGGGGGCAATGAGCAGTTCTTC
>TRBJ2-1|TRBV5-1|.|TRBD1
CASSSDRFHEQFF
TGCGCCAGCAGCTCGGACAGGTTCCATGAGCAGTTCTTC
>TRBJ2-3|TRBV5-1|.|TRBD1
CASSPWARGLTDTQYF
TGCGCCAGCAGCCCTTGGGCCAGGGGGCTCACAGATACGCAGTATTTT
>TRBJ1-1|TRBV11-2|.|.
CASSLGGNTEAFF
TGTGCCAGCAGCTTAGGCGGGAACACTGAAGCTTTCTTT
>TRBJ2-1|TRBV5-1|once|.
CASRFHSSYNEQFF
TGCGCCAGCAGATTTCATAGCTCCTACAATGAGCAGTTCTTC
>TRBJ2-3|TRBV12-3/TRBV12-4|.|.
CASSVLYTDTQYF
TGTGCCAGCAGTGTCCTATACACAGATACGCAGTATTTT
>TRBJ2-2|TRBV10-3|.|.
CAIEGHANTGELFF
TGTGCCATCGAAGGACACGCGAACACCGGGGAGCTGTTTTTT
>TRBJ2-6|TRBV3-1/TRBV3-2|.|TRBD2
CASSQGEASGPPRSGANVLTF
TGTGCCAGCAGCCAAGGAGAGGCTAGCGGGCCACCGAGATCTGGGGCCAACGTCCTGACTTTC
>TRBJ2-1|TRBV12-3/TRBV12-4|.|.
CASGGDPNEQFF
TGTGCCAGCGGTGGAGATCCGAATGAGCAGTTCTTC
>TRBJ2-7|TRBV27|.|.
CASSLRAGLSYEQYF
TGTGCCAGCAGTTTAAGAGCGGGTCTCTCTTACGAGCAGTACTTC
>TRBJ1-2|TRBV6-6|.|.
CASSPLPPDSYGYTF
TGTGCCAGCAGCCCCTTGCCCCCAGACAGCTATGGCTACACCTTC
>TRBJ1-1|TRBV11-2|few|TRBD1
CASSFILGQVGEAFF
TGTGCCAGCAGCTTCATCCTAGGACAGGTGGGTGAAGCTTTCTTT
>TRBJ2-1|TRBV27|.|.
CASNRGTEQFF
TGTGCCAGCAATAGGGGCACCGAGCAGTTCTTC
>TRBJ2-1|TRBV7-6|few|TRBD2
CASSPQTLAGAYNEQFF
TGTGCCAGCAGCCCGCAGACACTAGCGGGAGCGTACAATGAGCAGTTCTTC
>TRBJ1-6|TRBV7-9|.|.
CASTRDGDSPLHF
TGTGCCAGCACCAGAGACGGGGATTCACCCCTCCACTTT
>TRBJ1-2|TRBV29-1|.|.
CSVIGGYGYTF
TGCAGCGTGATCGGGGGCTATGGCTACACCTTC
>TRBJ2-4|TRBV19|.|TRBD2
CASSISNRGGVQYF
TGTGCCAGTAGTATATCCAACCGGGGAGGGGTTCAGTACTTC
>TRBJ2-1|TRBV28|.|TRBD1
CASSSLRDRVANEQFF
TGTGCCAGCAGTTCGCTCCGGGACAGGGTTGCCAATGAGCAGTTCTTC
>TRBJ1-2|TRBV19|.|TRBD1
CASTPTGGGYGYTF
TGTGCCAGTACCCCCACAGGGGGCGGCTATGGCTACACCTTC